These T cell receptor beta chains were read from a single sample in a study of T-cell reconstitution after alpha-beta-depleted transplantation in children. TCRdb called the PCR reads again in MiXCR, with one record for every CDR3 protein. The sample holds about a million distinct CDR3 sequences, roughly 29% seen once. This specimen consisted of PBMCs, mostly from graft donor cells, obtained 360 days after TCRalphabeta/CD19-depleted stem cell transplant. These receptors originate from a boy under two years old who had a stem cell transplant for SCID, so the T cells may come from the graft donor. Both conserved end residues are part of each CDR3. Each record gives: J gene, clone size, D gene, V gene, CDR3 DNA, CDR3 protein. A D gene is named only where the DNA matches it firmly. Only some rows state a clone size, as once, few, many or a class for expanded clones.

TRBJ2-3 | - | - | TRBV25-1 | TGTGCCAGCAGTGAACCGGATGGAATCACAGATACGCAGTATTTT | CASSEPDGITDTQYF
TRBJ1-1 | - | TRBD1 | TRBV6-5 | TGTGCCAGCAGTTATGACAGGGGTCTCACTGAAGCTTTCTTT | CASSYDRGLTEAFF
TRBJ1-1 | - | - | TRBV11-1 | TGTGCCAGCAGCCCAGAGGGGTGGAACACTGAAGCTTTCTTT | CASSPEGWNTEAFF
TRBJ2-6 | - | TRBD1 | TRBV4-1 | TGCGCCAGCAGCCAAGATCACCGCAGGGGGCAGGCTGGGGCCAACGTCCTGACTTTC | CASSQDHRRGQAGANVLTF
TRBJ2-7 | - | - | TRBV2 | TGTGCCAGCAGTGCCAGGGAGGTAGGCGAGCAGTACTTC | CASSAREVGEQYF
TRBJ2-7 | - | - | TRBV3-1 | TGTGCCAGCAGCCAACGTGTAAGGGGGGGACCCCGTCAGGAGCAGTACTTC | CASSQRVRGGPRQEQYF
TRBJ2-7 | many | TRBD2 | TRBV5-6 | TGTGCCAGCAGCTCTTCAGGACTAGCGGGGTATCACGAGCAGTACTTC | CASSSSGLAGYHEQYF
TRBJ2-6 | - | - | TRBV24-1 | TGTGCCACCAGTGACCAAACTCGACGAAGGGGGGCCAACGTCCTGACTTTC | CATSDQTRRRGANVLTF
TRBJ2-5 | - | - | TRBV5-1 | TGCGTCAGCAGCTGGGGGGACAGAGAAGAGACCCAGTACTTC | CVSSWGDREETQYF
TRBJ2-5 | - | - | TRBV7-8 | TGTGCCAGCAGCTCCAGCCCCGTCGGAGACCAGTACTTC | CASSSSPVGDQYF
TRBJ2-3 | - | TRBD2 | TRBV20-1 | TGCAGTGCTATGGGCGAAGCGGGGGATACGCAGTATTTT | CSAMGEAGDTQYF
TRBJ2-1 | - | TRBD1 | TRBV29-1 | TGCAGCGTCGCGGGACAGGGGGCGCGCAATGAGCAGTTCTTC | CSVAGQGARNEQFF
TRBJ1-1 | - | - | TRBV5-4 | TGTGCCAGCAGCTTAGTTCATCGGCGTGGAGGAGCTTTCTTT | CASSLVHRRGGAFF
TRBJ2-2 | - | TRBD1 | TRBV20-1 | TGCAGTGCTGGGACAGGACCCACCGGGGAGCTGTTTTTT | CSAGTGPTGELFF
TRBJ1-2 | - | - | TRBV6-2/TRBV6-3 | TGTGCCAGCAGTTACCTTTGGACAGTCTTATCGGGTGGCTACACCTTC | CASSYLWTVLSGGYTF
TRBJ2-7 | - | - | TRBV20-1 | TGCAGTGCTAGTTCCCCGTGGGACGAGCAGTACTTC | CSASSPWDEQYF
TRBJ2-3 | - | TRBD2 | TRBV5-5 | TGTGCCAGCAGCCGCGGGCTAGCGGGGGGCAGCACAGATACGCAGTATTTT | CASSRGLAGGSTDTQYF
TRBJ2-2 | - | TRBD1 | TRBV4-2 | TGTGCCAGCAGCCAGGGCTCCGGGACAGCGAACACCGGGGAGCTGTTTTTT | CASSQGSGTANTGELFF
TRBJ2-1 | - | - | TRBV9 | TGTGCCAGCAGCGTAGACGGGAGCGGTGAGCAGTTCTTC | CASSVDGSGEQFF
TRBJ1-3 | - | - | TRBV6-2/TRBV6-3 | TGTGCCAGCCGGCTGCGGAACTCTGGAAACACCATATATTTT | CASRLRNSGNTIYF
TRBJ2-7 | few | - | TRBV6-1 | TGTGCCAGCAGTGTCGAGCCGGGGGCATCCTACGAGCAGTACTTC | CASSVEPGASYEQYF
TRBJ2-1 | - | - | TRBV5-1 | TGCGCCAGCAGCTTGTCTTACCGGTGGGTGCACTCTGAGCAGTTCTTC | CASSLSYRWVHSEQFF
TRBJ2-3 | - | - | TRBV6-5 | TGTGCCAGCAGTTTCGGGGGTAGTATGGATACGCAGTATTTT | CASSFGGSMDTQYF
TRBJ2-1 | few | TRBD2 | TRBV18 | TGTGCCAGCTCACCCGCGAGCGGGGGGTACAATGAGCAGTTCTTC | CASSPASGGYNEQFF
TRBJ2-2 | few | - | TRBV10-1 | TGCGCCAGCAGTGAAAGAGGCCCCGGGGAGCTGTTTTTT | CASSERGPGELFF
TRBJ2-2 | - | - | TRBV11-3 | TGTGCCAGCAGCTCCCGATGGGACAAGAACACCGGGGAGCTGTTTTTT | CASSSRWDKNTGELFF
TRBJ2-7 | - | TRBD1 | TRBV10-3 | TGTGCCATCAGTGGGTTGACAGGGGGGTACTACGAGCAGTACTTC | CAISGLTGGYYEQYF
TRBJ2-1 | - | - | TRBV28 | TGTGCCAGCAAAACAGCGGTTAAAGAGCAGTTCTTC | CASKTAVKEQFF
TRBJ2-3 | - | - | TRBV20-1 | TGCAGTGCGGGACGGACAGCAGATACGCAGTATTTT | CSAGRTADTQYF
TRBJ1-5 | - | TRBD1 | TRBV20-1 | TGCAGTGCTAGAGATGTGCCCAGGGGGGCCCAGCATTTT | CSARDVPRGAQHF
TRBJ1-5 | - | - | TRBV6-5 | TGTGCCAGTCAGGTAATCTATAGCAATCAGCCCCAGCATTTT | CASQVIYSNQPQHF
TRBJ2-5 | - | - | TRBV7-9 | TGTGCCAGCAGCTTACCCAATCCCGCAACCCAAGAGACCCAGTACTTC | CASSLPNPATQETQYF
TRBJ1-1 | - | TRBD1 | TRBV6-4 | TGTGCCAGCAGTGCGGGGACAGGGGTTACTGAAGCTTTCTTT | CASSAGTGVTEAFF
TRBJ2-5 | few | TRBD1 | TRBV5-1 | TGCGCCAGCAGCTTGTGGGGGACAGGGGGCCAAGAGACCCAGTACTTC | CASSLWGTGGQETQYF
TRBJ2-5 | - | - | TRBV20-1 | TGCAGTGGCGAGGGGGGCCGCTGGGGGGAGACCCAGTACTTC | CSGEGGRWGETQYF
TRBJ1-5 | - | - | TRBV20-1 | TGCAGTGGCCGAACACGGGACCAGCCCCAGCATTTT | CSGRTRDQPQHF
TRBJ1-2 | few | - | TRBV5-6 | TGTGCCAGCAGCTTGGTTGGGGGGCTCTATGGCTACACCTTC | CASSLVGGLYGYTF
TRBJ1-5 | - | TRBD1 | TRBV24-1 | TGTGCCACCAGTGGGACAGGGCGAGGGCCCCAGCATTTT | CATSGTGRGPQHF
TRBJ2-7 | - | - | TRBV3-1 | TGTGCCAGCAGCCAATCGTTAGTGGCCCAGCAGTACTTC | CASSQSLVAQQYF
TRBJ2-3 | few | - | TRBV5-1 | TGCGCCAGCAGCTTCCAACCAGGGGGAGGGGCAGATACGCAGTATTTT | CASSFQPGGGADTQYF
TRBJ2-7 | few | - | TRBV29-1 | TGCAGCGTGAGGATGGGGCAGGGGAGGTACGAGCAGTACTTC | CSVRMGQGRYEQYF
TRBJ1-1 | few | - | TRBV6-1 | TGTGCGGTGACTGGGTTGGGTGAAGCTTTCTTT | CAVTGLGEAFF
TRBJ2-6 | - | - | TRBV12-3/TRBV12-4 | TGTGCCAGCAGTTCTTCCCCAGGCGGGAATTTCCCCTCTGGGGCCAACGTCCTGACTTTC | CASSSSPGGNFPSGANVLTF
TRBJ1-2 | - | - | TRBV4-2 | TGTGCCAGCAGCCAAGAACAGGGCTTGGGAGACTATGGCTACACCTTC | CASSQEQGLGDYGYTF
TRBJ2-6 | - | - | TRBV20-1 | TGCAGTGCTAGAGATGGGGGGACCGGGGCCAACGTCCTGACTTTC | CSARDGGTGANVLTF
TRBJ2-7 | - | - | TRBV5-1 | TGCGCCAGCAGCTTGGCGGGGGTGGACTACGAGCAGTACTTC | CASSLAGVDYEQYF
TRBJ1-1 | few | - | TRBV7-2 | TGTGCCAGCCTCGGGCAGGGATACACTGAAGCTTTCTTT | CASLGQGYTEAFF
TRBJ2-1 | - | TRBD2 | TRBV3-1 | TGTGCCAGCAGCCAAAGGCTAGCGGGGTACAGTGAGCAGTTCTTC | CASSQRLAGYSEQFF
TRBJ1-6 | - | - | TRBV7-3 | TGTGCCAGCAGCTTAACTCAGAATTCACCCCTCCACTTT | CASSLTQNSPLHF
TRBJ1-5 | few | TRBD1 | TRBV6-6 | TGTGCCATTGCGACAGGGGAGCATCAGCCCCAGCATTTT | CAIATGEHQPQHF
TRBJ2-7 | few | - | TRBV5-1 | TGCGCCAGTAGACGTTTCTACGAGCAGTACTTC | CASRRFYEQYF
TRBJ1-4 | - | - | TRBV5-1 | TGCGCCAGCAGCGAGTCCGCAACTAATGAAAAACTGTTTTTT | CASSESATNEKLFF
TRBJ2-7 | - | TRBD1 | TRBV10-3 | TGTGCCATCAGTGGACAGGGGGGTTCCTACGAGCAGTACTTC | CAISGQGGSYEQYF
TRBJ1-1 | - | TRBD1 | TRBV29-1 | TGCAGCGTTGAATGGACAGGGCTGGGAACTGAAGCTTTCTTT | CSVEWTGLGTEAFF
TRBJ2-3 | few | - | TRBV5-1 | TGCGCCAGCAGCTTGAGTCCTTTGGCCACAGATACGCAGTATTTT | CASSLSPLATDTQYF